These 22 T cell receptor beta chains were all obtained from the same sample, sequenced in a study of blood T cell repertoires in COVID-19. Assay used: immunoSEQ multiplex PCR; TCRdb lists only in-frame clones, some missing. Altogether roughly 150,000 clones are present, approximately 86% being singletons, with the ten largest covering more than 5%. The specimen sequenced was peripheral blood. The receptors come from a human donor in a cohort sampled during active COVID-19.

The chain carries TRBV7-2 and TRBJ2-5; perhaps TRBD1 as D (6 bases). V was pared by 4 bases and J by 2 bases, with 8 bases between. CDR3 size: 13 residues. CDR1 and CDR2 from the germline V gene are SGHTA and FQGNSA. DNA for the CDR3: TGTGCCAGCAGCTGGGACATTCAAGAGACCCAGTACTTC. Translating it yields CASSWDIQETQYF.

This clone was detected once. The V gene is TRBV23-1, the J gene TRBJ2-1; 11 positions agree with TRBD2. TRBV23-1 counts as an open reading frame of uncertain function. Germline trimming cut 8 bases from V and 8 bases from J; bases unmatched to any gene: 11. The length of the CDR3 is 15 residues. The CDR3 nucleotides are TGCGCCAGCTCTCCCGGGACTAGCGGAGTCGATGAGCAGTTCTTC. Residues: CASSPGTSGVDEQFF.

V is TRBV3-1 (or the pseudogene TRBV3-2) and J is TRBJ2-3; unclear D gene. The CDR3 covers 11 residues. Trimming took 1 base from V and 11 from J, leaving 7 bases between them. In germline, CDR1 is LGHDT, CDR2 YNNKEL (reference sequence). The CDR3 DNA sequence: TGTGCCAGCAGCCAAGCGGTTTGGCAGTATTTT. Translating it yields CASSQAVWQYF.

The rearrangement joins TRBV4-1 to TRBJ1-4, with D possibly TRBD1 on 5 matching bases. Trimming cost V 1 base and J 4 bases, with 7 bases left between them. CDR1 and CDR2 (germline): MGHRA, YSYEKL. The CDR3 covers 14 residues. This CDR3 reads CASSQAGDNEKLFF. The CDR3 DNA reads TGCGCCAGCAGCCAAGCGGGGGATAATGAAAAACTGTTTTTT.

The chain couples TRBV2 to TRBJ2-3; a weak D match, TRBD1 (6 bases). The CDR3 has 12 residues. CDR1 and CDR2 (germline): SNHLY, FYNNEI. The ends were cut back, 6 bases at V and 3 bases at J, with 7 bases in the middle. The CDR3 spells CASRGATDTQYF. CDR3 coding DNA: TGTGCCAGCAGGGGGGCGACAGATACGCAGTATTTT.

The chain joins TRBV7-9 to TRBJ2-7, with D possibly TRBD1 on 6 matching bases. Germline CDR1 SEHNR, CDR2 FQNEAQ (reference sequence). CDR3 length equals 14 residues. V was pared by 5 bases and J by 3 bases, with 14 bases between. The CDR3 protein is CASSPPAGVYEQYF. CDR3 nucleotides: TGTGCCAGCAGCCCCCCGGCAGGGGTCTACGAGCAGTACTTC.

This rearrangement joins TRBV3-1 (or the pseudogene TRBV3-2) to TRBJ2-1, with D perhaps TRBD2 (5 bases). V lost 4 bases, J lost 0 bases, and 19 bases lay in between. This CDR3 comprises 18 residues. CDR1 LGHDT and CDR2 YNNKEL come from the germline V gene (reference sequence). The CDR3: CASSPGLAKLPSYNEQFF. DNA for the CDR3: TGTGCCAGCAGCCCCGGACTTGCGAAGCTTCCCTCCTACAATGAGCAGTTCTTC.

The CDR3 sequence is CASSQDRAGNGYTF. The DNA for the CDR3 is TGCGCCAGCAGTCAGGACAGGGCGGGGAATGGCTACACCTTC. This chain joins TRBV5-1 and TRBJ1-2; 8 positions match TRBD1. The CDR3 runs to 14 residues. CDR1 and CDR2 from the germline V gene are SGHRS and YFSETQ. The J segment lost 6 bases and the V segment lost 5 bases, leaving 9 bases of the junction unmatched.

The CDR3 DNA reads TGCGCCAGCAGCTTGGCCAGGGCAGGGAGGGGTGAAGCTTTCTTT. Translation: CASSLARAGRGEAFF. The V gene is TRBV5-1, the J gene TRBJ1-1; possibly TRBD1 for D (5 bases). Per the germline V gene, CDR1 is SGHRS and CDR2 is YFSETQ. The CDR3 extends over 15 amino acids. Trimming shortened V by 0 bases and J by 7 bases, and 16 bases separated the two germline ends.

V gene TRBV28 combines with J gene TRBJ2-7; unclear D gene. V was pared by 6 bases and J by 0 bases, with 15 bases between. The CDR3 consists of 15 residues. Germline V gene sequence: CDR1 MDHEN, CDR2 SYDVKM. CDR3 sequence reads: CASRRSRQASYEQYF. DNA for the CDR3: TGTGCCAGCAGACGCTCCCGGCAGGCCTCCTACGAGCAGTACTTC.

V and J are TRBV15 and TRBJ2-7; 9 bases align to TRBD1. V dropped 0 bases and J dropped 3; count of bases not matched to a gene: 9. Germline lookup yields CDR1 LNHNV and CDR2 YYDKDF (reference sequence). This CDR3 has 17 amino acids. CDR3 coding DNA: TGTGCCACCAGCAGAGACGCGTACGAGACAGGGGGCTACGAGCAGTACTTC. This codes for CATSRDAYETGGYEQYF.

The rearrangement joins TRBV5-8 to TRBJ2-1; D possibly corresponds to TRBD1 (5 bases). The V gene's germline CDR1 is SGHTS and CDR2 YDEGEE. Trimming took 0 bases from V and 3 from J, leaving 13 bases between them. The CDR3 has 16 amino acids. The CDR3 reads CASSLGTGVHYNEQFF. In DNA form, the CDR3 reads TGTGCCAGCAGCTTGGGAACAGGAGTTCACTACAATGAGCAGTTCTTC.

This sequence joins TRBV9 and TRBJ2-1, with D perhaps matching TRBD2 (7 bases). This CDR3 spans 18 amino acids. The germline gives CDR1 SGDLS, CDR2 YYNGEE. Trimming shortened V by 4 bases and J by 0 bases, and 20 bases separated the two germline ends. The CDR3 nucleotides read TGTGCCAGCAGCCCCCCCCTCTTGAGGGGGGGCTCCTACAATGAGCAGTTCTTC. Its translation: CASSPPLLRGGSYNEQFF.

The chain carries TRBV30 and TRBJ2-1; tentatively, D is TRBD2 (6 bases). Germline V gene lookup returns CDR1 GTSNPN and CDR2 SVGIG (reference sequence). V was cut by 1 base and J by 5 bases, with 12 bases left in between. This CDR3 has 14 amino acids. The CDR3 spells CAWSGVREDNEQFF. CDR3 DNA sequence: TGTGCCTGGAGTGGTGTGCGGGAAGACAATGAGCAGTTCTTC. Looking up the rest from reference TRBV30 and TRBJ2-1 gives the full variable domain: SQTIHQWPATLVQPVGSPLSLECTVEGTSNPNLYWYRQAAGRGLQLLFYSVGIGQISSEVPQNLSASRPQDRQFILSSKKLLLSDSGFYLCAWSGVREDNEQFFGPGTRLTVL.

The chain combines TRBV7-9 with TRBJ2-3, with a possible D match to TRBD2 (5 bases). Germline CDR1 and CDR2: SEHNR and FQNEAQ (reference sequence). V was trimmed by 7 bases and J by 3 bases, leaving 14 bases between them. This CDR3 has 14 residues. The CDR3 nucleotides are TGTGCCAGCATCCTGAATTCGGGGACAGATACGCAGTATTTT. It yields the protein CASILNSGTDTQYF.

This clone turned up a few times. The DNA for the CDR3 is TGTGCCAGCAGTGAAAGGCGGGATAACACCGGGGAGCTGTTTTTT. It encodes CASSERRDNTGELFF. The V and J genes are TRBV2 and TRBJ2-2; D may be TRBD2 (6 bases). This CDR3 spans 15 amino acids. Germline V lookup: CDR1 SNHLY, CDR2 FYNNEI. V was clipped by 2 bases and J by 2 bases, with 9 bases between them.

The chain recombines TRBV5-1 with TRBJ2-4; TRBD2 might be the D (6 bases). Germline CDR1 is SGHRS and CDR2 is YFSETQ. V shed 4 bases and J shed 2 bases, with 13 bases lying between them. The CDR3 is 15 residues long. The CDR3, as DNA: TGCGCCAGCAGCCTGGACGGCGGGACCAAAAACATTCAGTACTTC. This gives the protein CASSLDGGTKNIQYF.

In DNA, the CDR3 is TGTGCCACCCAACCCGGGTCAACCTACGAGCAGTACTTC. Translated, it gives CATQPGSTYEQYF. The chain combines TRBV28 with TRBJ2-7, with D unresolved. V was trimmed by 10 bases and J by 2 bases, leaving 15 bases between them. The CDR3 contains 13 residues. From germline, CDR1 is MDHEN and CDR2 SYDVKM.

The chain uses TRBV20-1 and TRBJ1-1; D ambiguous. Germline V CDR1 and CDR2: DFQATT, SNEGSKA (reference sequence). The CDR3 has 11 residues. V gave up 0 bases and J gave up 11 bases, with 10 bases separating them. The CDR3 DNA follows: TGCAGTGCTAGAGATCAATCCCGGGCTTTCTTT. It yields the protein CSARDQSRAFF.

The chain combines TRBV5-6 with TRBJ1-4; D is unclear. Trimming removed 4 bases from V and 7 bases from J, with 14 bases in between. CDR1 is SGHDT and CDR2 is YYEEEE in the germline V gene. There are 14 residues in the CDR3. CDR3 sequence: CASSEQRFSEKLFF. In DNA form, the CDR3 reads TGTGCCAGCAGCGAACAGCGGTTTAGTGAAAAACTGTTTTTT.

A single count supports this clone. V usage is TRBV19 and J usage is TRBJ2-7, with D perhaps TRBD1 (6 bases). V dropped 3 bases and J dropped 9 bases, with 27 bases sitting between them. The V gene's germline CDR1 is LNHDA and CDR2 SQIVND (reference sequence). This CDR3 is built from 17 residues. The CDR3 DNA reads TGTGCCAGTAGTATCGAGGGCCCCGGGACAAATCAAGTAGTGCAGTACTTC. Translated, it gives CASSIEGPGTNQVVQYF.

This clone was picked up one time. J is TRBJ1-2 and V is TRBV4-1; 10 nucleotides match TRBD1. The V and J ends lost 4 bases and 7 bases, in that order; junction bases with no gene match: 3. This CDR3 contains 13 residues. Germline V gives CDR1 MGHRA, CDR2 YSYEKL. The CDR3 loop is CASSLGDRGGYTF. Here the CDR3 DNA reads TGCGCCAGCAGCCTAGGGGACAGGGGTGGCTACACCTTC.